This T cell receptor beta chain came from a study of monozygotic twins with inflammatory bowel disease. The CDR3 has 15 residues. Per germline, CDR1 SGHTA and CDR2 FQGTGA. As to this clonotype: Its antigen is not identified.

Through template switching, UMIs that included a 6-nucleotide sample barcode were added. TCRdb reprocessed the 5' RACE reads and stores each CDR3 protein as one record, lacking DNA. The listing contains roughly 90,000 distinct CDR3 sequences. One blood sample of about 2.3 ml was taken from each donor. Overall study findings and caveats: Reduced clonotype sharing with other individuals was observed in IBD patients relative to healthy twins, especially with disease activity.

The sequence derives from a human donor with ulcerative colitis or Crohn's disease, or a healthy co-twin of an affected twin (not recorded which). The sequenced sample was blood. V is TRBV7-3 and J is TRBJ2-1; there is no DNA to check the TCRdb D call of TRBD1. CDR3 residues: CASSFDRGRHNEQFF.